This passage covers 2 T cell receptor beta chains from one sample sequenced in a study of T-cell memory formation after mild COVID-19. TCRdb re-called the 5' RACE reads through MiXCR, storing one row per CDR3 protein. The profile covers around 530,000 distinct CDR3 sequences, with 20% to 25% appearing a single time and 7.5% to 9.5% taken by the ten largest. Sequencing was carried out using PBMCs or a T cell subset sorted from them (not recorded which). The receptor source for this set is an adult woman who had mild COVID-19 (a few samples of this study predate the infection). Cell type and time point are not known.

In its sample, this clonotype was seen a few times. The chain is built from TRBV12-3 or TRBV12-4 and TRBJ2-7; D might be TRBD1 (6 bases). CDR3 length: 14 amino acids. V was clipped by 5 bases and J by 5 bases, with 16 bases between them. CDR3 nucleotide sequence: TGTGCCAGCAGTCTAGGTACAGGGTTCGACGAGCAGTACTTC. This codes for CASSLGTGFDEQYF.

This clonotype was picked up a small number of times. The rearrangement uses TRBV7-2 and TRBJ2-1; 7 nucleotides line up with TRBD2. This CDR3 region has 13 residues. From germline, CDR1 is SGHTA and CDR2 FQGNSA. After removal of 1 base from V and 10 bases from J, the junction contained 4 bases not matched to a gene. CDR3 coding DNA: TGTGCCAGCAGCTTAGGGCGGGAGAGGGAGCAGTTCTTC. The encoded protein is CASSLGREREQFF.